The 2 T cell receptor beta chains listed next were all sequenced from one sample in a study of T cells in women clearing cervical HPV infection (dated by TCRdb to the late 2010s). The method behind the library was the immunoSEQ multiplex PCR assay. TCRdb limited this immuneACCESS table to in-frame rearrangements with V and J called. A share of clones is missing; checked studies link under half to unresolved V genes, and the rest is unexplained. This sample's listing comprises about 30,000 clones. The ten largest clonotypes hold under 8.5% of the sample. Sequenced input: blood buffy coat. These receptor sequences come from a woman between 18 and 75 years old with a cervical HPV16 infection that either progressed to CIN3+ or cleared (not recorded which).

Comment on this clone: The read terminates 3 residues ahead of where the CDR3 ends, so the germline J gene completes it. The chain recombines TRBV20-1 with TRBJ1-2, with 10 bases aligning to TRBD1. J gave up 0 bases and V 7 bases, and 14 bases lay outside the gene matches. This CDR3 spans 17 amino acids. Germline V gene lookup returns CDR1 DFQATT and CDR2 SNEGSKA (reference sequence). The chain's CDR3 is CSVPGQGPTATNYGYTF. The sequenced part of the CDR3 DNA is TGCAGTGTACCGGGACAGGGGCCGACAGCTACTAACTATGGC.

As for this clone: The read stops 3 residues short of the end of the CDR3; the missing end is completed from the germline J gene. The chain is built from TRBV7-9 and TRBJ1-1; D is unclear. V shed 8 bases and J shed 6 bases, with 13 bases lying between them. Germline values: CDR1 SEHNR, CDR2 FQNEAQ (reference sequence). The CDR3 has 12 amino acids. The CDR3 loop is CASASQTPEAFF. CDR3 bases read: TGTGCCAGCGCCTCCCAAACTCCTGAA.